This T cell receptor (beta chain) is from a study of beta chain features in type 1 diabetes. In the study overall: Sorted cells examined across all samples numbered 95 million to 120 million. Notes on the study in general: Shorter TCRB CDR3s, moderately but significantly so, marked every one of the four CD4+ subsets in Type 1 diabetes patients.

Germline CDR1 and CDR2: SNHLY and FYNNEI. This CDR3 region has 15 residues. V was pared by 5 bases and J by 2 bases, with 4 bases of the junction left unmatched. This clone was recorded a few times. Its antigen is still unknown. Other DNA sequences in this sample translate to the same CDR3. One heparinised draw, averaging about 110 mL, was taken per donor. CD45RO/CCR7/CD25/CD127/CD95/CD27 separated CD4+ naive, central memory, regulatory and stem cell-like memory cells by sorting. Sequenced material consisted of expressed TCRB transcripts (all of the isolated RNA was reverse transcribed). An average of about 3.4 million reads was obtained for naive, central memory and regulatory T cell samples. The table came from immunoSEQ multiplex PCR; TCRdb's copy has only in-frame clones and leaves some out. The data show 160,000 or so clones, around 8.3% seen once.

Sequencing was performed on central memory CD4+ T cells from blood. This chain links TRBV2 with TRBJ2-1; TRBD2 matches at 9 bases. This TCR was sampled from a woman under 30 with type 1 diabetes. The chain's CDR3 is CASSLAGGPYNEQFF. The DNA for the CDR3 is TGTGCCAGCAGTCTTGCGGGGGGGCCCTACAATGAGCAGTTCTTC.